This T cell receptor (beta chain) appears in the sequencing data of a study of T cells after yellow fever vaccination (dated by TCRdb to 2018 to 2020). Regarding the complete study: Libraries from fractions with low cell numbers were prepared with the SMART-Seq v4 Ultra Low Input RNA kit. To track T-cell clones before and after primary and booster YFV17D yellow fever vaccination, bulk TCR alpha and beta repertoires were sequenced longitudinally. Two healthy male donors made up the cohort, one aged 18 to 29 years and the other aged 30 to 40 years. Blood samples were taken at several timepoints before and after primary and secondary immunization, and bulk PBMC replicates and cell subsets were isolated. On the study overall, not on this receptor specifically: Because only two donors were included in the study, the extent to which the findings can be generalized is limited. FACS-sorted repertoires could contain abundant contaminating clonotypes from the bulk population, so computational filtering was required. A small fraction of clonotypes appeared in both the CD4 and CD8 compartments, likely as a result of convergent recombination. The secondary T-cell response was found to be weaker but faster than the primary response, with a peak reached on day 5 rather than on day 15. After the booster, most of the clones that had expanded following primary vaccination were detected again (96% of CD4 and 80% to 90% of CD8), which suggests that memory was broadly maintained.

The germline V gene specifies SQVTM as CDR1 and ANQGSEA as CDR2. V is clipped by 3 bases and J by 0 bases, and the sequence between their germline boundaries is 5 bases long. The CDR3 starts with the cysteine, ends with the phenylalanine, and has 12 residues. Of all the DNA, just the CDR3 is kept, 36 bases in frame from base 1. TCR cDNA was synthesized by 5'RACE template switching, through which a universal primer site and unique molecular identifiers were introduced. cDNA synthesis was primed from both the TCR alpha and TCR beta constant segments. Library amplification involved two PCR steps, and the second step added sample barcodes and sequencing adapters. Libraries were sequenced on Illumina HiSeq 2500 (2x100 bp) or NovaSeq (2x150 bp). The original pipeline was this. Demultiplexing of reads and collapsing into UMI consensus sequences were performed with MIGEC, and V(D)J alignment was carried out with MiXCR. Clonotypes responding to the vaccine were identified with edgeR on replicate PBMC samples, with the criteria of FDR below 0.01 and a log2 fold change above 5 up to day 15. CD4 or CD8 identity was assigned to each bulk clonotype according to whether the clonotype was present at higher abundance in the sequenced CD4 repertoire or the sequenced CD8 repertoire. The raw public reads went through TCRdb reprocessing: fastp at Q25, MiXCR clone calling, in-frame beta chains kept. Each entry merges the rows of one CDR3 protein and shows their most common DNA and genes. V and J calls and clone size were set by TCRdb, not the authors. This sample gives approximately 550,000 distinct CDR3 sequences in total; under 25% of them show up just once. Clones ranked in the top ten supply 13% to 15% of the sample.

Taken with the paper, the label for treatment or condition translates to: live attenuated yellow fever vaccine strain. At every blood-draw timepoint, two biological replicates of bulk PBMCs were collected. PBMCs were isolated from peripheral blood using a standard Ficoll-Paque protocol. TriZol was used to extract RNA from bulk PBMCs, from CD4 and CD8 fractions, and from dextramer-positive and dextramer-negative fractions. The sample holds a few counts of this clonotype. Its antigen has not been determined. Base qualities were left out, and no much larger clone turns up one base away. The sequence came from a young man who received the YFV17D yellow fever vaccine. The source material was PBMCs, sampled 15 days after the yellow fever booster vaccination. The sequence is built from TRBV29-1 and TRBJ2-5; the D gene cannot be named for sure. The CDR3 reads as follows: CSVDINQETQYF. The bases are TGCAGCGTTGACATAAACCAAGAGACCCAGTACTTC.